These T cell receptor beta chains were read from a single sample in a study of early T cells in non-severe SARS-CoV-2 infection. One entry per CDR3 protein, called by TCRdb with MiXCR from the 5' RACE reads. The sample has roughly 63,000 distinct CDR3 sequences; 10% to 15% are singletons. The source material was whole blood. The receptor set was obtained from an adult who was a healthcare worker with PCR-confirmed SARS-CoV-2 infection or an uninfected control (not recorded which). CDR3s include the opening cysteine and the closing phenylalanine or tryptophan. The order of the fields is V gene, clone size, CDR3 protein. Rows may omit the clone size; those that give it use once, few, many or a size class.

v_gene: TRBV20-1; abundance: .; CDR3aa: CSAQTGLDAEQFF
v_gene: TRBV2; abundance: .; CDR3aa: CASYAGTGKIEQYF
v_gene: TRBV20-1; abundance: few; CDR3aa: CSASGAGGLAETQYF
v_gene: TRBV27; abundance: few; CDR3aa: CASKKDRGIYEQYF
v_gene: TRBV4-1; abundance: few; CDR3aa: CASSQDAAPPNQPQHF
v_gene: TRBV7-9; abundance: few; CDR3aa: CASSLGFEQFF
v_gene: TRBV6-6; abundance: many; CDR3aa: CASSPLGRTYEQYF
v_gene: TRBV6-2/TRBV6-3; abundance: .; CDR3aa: CASSYIRPKGYGYTF
v_gene: TRBV29-1; abundance: many; CDR3aa: CSVDRPRENGYTF
v_gene: TRBV12-3/TRBV12-4; abundance: few; CDR3aa: CASGSPIGSTEAFF
v_gene: TRBV12-3/TRBV12-4; abundance: .; CDR3aa: CASSLIGGDSYNEQFF
v_gene: TRBV15; abundance: .; CDR3aa: CATSRERLSSNQPQHF
v_gene: TRBV12-3/TRBV12-4; abundance: .; CDR3aa: CASTSVVESYNEQFF
v_gene: TRBV7-2; abundance: .; CDR3aa: CASRYPGSGNTIYF
v_gene: TRBV6-5; abundance: .; CDR3aa: CASSPTWQTQYF
v_gene: TRBV6-6; abundance: many; CDR3aa: CASRPVRGAQETQYF
v_gene: TRBV7-9; abundance: .; CDR3aa: CASSLAGTRNTEAFF
v_gene: TRBV7-9; abundance: many; CDR3aa: CASSLEGAANYGYTF
v_gene: TRBV7-6; abundance: many; CDR3aa: CASTGEAGSIGELFF
v_gene: TRBV6-4; abundance: few; CDR3aa: CASSESGTGSYNEQFF
v_gene: TRBV12-3/TRBV12-4; abundance: many; CDR3aa: CASSLAYGYTF
v_gene: TRBV7-9; abundance: .; CDR3aa: CASSLSVRDQPQHF
v_gene: TRBV29-1; abundance: many; CDR3aa: CSVVVGNTGELFF
v_gene: TRBV5-1; abundance: many; CDR3aa: CASSLAGTGGETQYF
v_gene: TRBV6-2/TRBV6-3; abundance: .; CDR3aa: CASRGVGGWYNEQFF
v_gene: TRBV2; abundance: few; CDR3aa: CASSGEWGADRTEAFF
v_gene: TRBV4-1; abundance: many; CDR3aa: CASSQVIPLDEQFF
v_gene: TRBV5-4; abundance: many; CDR3aa: CASSLLGKDTQYF
v_gene: TRBV27; abundance: .; CDR3aa: CASSPSPGETQYF
v_gene: TRBV5-1; abundance: many; CDR3aa: CASSLGDSYNSPLHF
v_gene: TRBV7-2; abundance: many; CDR3aa: CASSLAWRDTQYF